Below are 27 T cell receptor beta chains sequenced from a single sample in a study of cytomegalovirus exposure and HLA in healthy donors. The study ran its PCR with 60 Vbeta and 13 Jbeta primers. Sequencing used immunoSEQ multiplex PCR; TCRdb keeps in-frame clones, though not all of them. The table for this sample gives some 72,000 clones. The sample was PBMCs. The receptors were gathered from a boy aged 5-17 years in good health and CMV-seronegative.

The chain joins TRBV9 to TRBJ2-1; TRBD2 matches at 8 bases. Unmatched junction bases numbered 11, after V lost 3 bases and J lost 12 bases. The CDR3 extends over 14 amino acids. Germline CDR1 and CDR2: SGDLS and YYNGEE. DNA for the CDR3: TGTGCCAGCAGCGCCTCCTCGGGACTAGTAGGGCAGTTCTTC. Translating gives CASSASSGLVGQFF.

The genes are TRBV5-1 and TRBJ2-4; TRBD2 might be the D (7 bases). The CDR3 loop spans 16 amino acids. CDR1 SGHRS and CDR2 YFSETQ come from the germline V gene. Trimming took off 1 base at V and 4 bases at J, with 15 bases between the two ends. The CDR3 is CASSLYAGARKNIQYF. The CDR3 DNA is TGCGCCAGCAGCTTGTACGCGGGGGCCCGAAAAAACATTCAGTACTTC.

The V call is TRBV7-9, the J call TRBJ1-2; D remains unclear. CDR1 is SEHNR, CDR2 FQNEAQ, per germline (reference sequence). Trimming shortened V by 5 bases and J by 2 bases, and 9 bases separated the two germline ends. This CDR3 has 13 amino acids. The CDR3 region has the DNA TGTGCCAGCAGCCCCGCGGGAAACTATGGCTACACCTTC. Protein: CASSPAGNYGYTF. The variable domain in full, completed from reference TRBV7-9 and TRBJ1-2, reads DTGVSQNPRHKITKRGQNVTFRCDPISEHNRLYWYRQTLGQGPEFLTYFQNEAQLEKSRLLSDRFSAERPKGSFSTLEIQRTEQGDSAMYLCASSPAGNYGYTFGSGTRLTVV.

The chain recombines TRBV30 with TRBJ2-2, with D possibly TRBD2 on 5 matching bases. Trimming took off 1 base at V and 5 bases at J, with 11 bases between the two ends. This CDR3 has 14 amino acids. Germline lookup yields CDR1 GTSNPN and CDR2 SVGIG (reference sequence). CDR3 sequence reads: CAWSARGRTGELFF. The CDR3 bases are TGTGCCTGGAGTGCTCGCGGGCGGACCGGGGAGCTGTTTTTT. Variable domain in full (rest from reference TRBV30 and TRBJ2-2): SQTIHQWPATLVQPVGSPLSLECTVEGTSNPNLYWYRQAAGRGLQLLFYSVGIGQISSEVPQNLSASRPQDRQFILSSKKLLLSDSGFYLCAWSARGRTGELFFGEGSRLTVL.

With respect to this clone: Compared with germline, one end of the junction differs, possibly owing to a read error. The V call is TRBV6-6, the J call TRBJ2-1; 14 nucleotides match TRBD2. Germline-derived CDR1 and CDR2 are MNHNY and SVGAGI (reference sequence). The CDR3 has 15 amino acids. DNA for the CDR3: TGTGCCAGCACCCCGGGACTAGCGGGAGCCGACTACCCGGTCTTC. Residues: CASTPGLAGADYPVF.

The chain employs TRBV29-1 and TRBJ2-1, with D possibly TRBD2 on 5 matching bases. The CDR3 runs 10 residues. Germline lookup yields CDR1 SQVTM and CDR2 ANQGSEA. Trimming pared 7 bases from V and 5 bases from J, leaving 6 bases between. For the CDR3, the DNA is TGCAGCGCGGAGGACAATGAGCAGTTCTTC. Protein sequence: CSAEDNEQFF.

This chain links TRBV7-3 with TRBJ2-5; 7 bases match TRBD1. Germline V gene data show CDR1 as SGHTA and CDR2 as FQGTGA. The V gene end was trimmed by 5 bases and the J gene end by 4 bases; junction bases not matched to a gene: 7. This CDR3 has 14 amino acids. CDR3 residues: CASSPTGVGETQYF. The CDR3 DNA reads as TGTGCCAGCAGCCCAACAGGGGTTGGAGAGACCCAGTACTTC.

The rearrangement joins TRBV30 to TRBJ2-2, with TRBD1 matching 7 bases. CDR1 and CDR2 from the germline V gene are GTSNPN and SVGIG (reference sequence). This CDR3 comprises 13 residues. Trimming cost V 6 bases and J 2 bases; bases outside gene matches: 3. The CDR3 DNA is TGTGCCTGCCGGGACAGCAACACCGGGGAGCTGTTTTTT. Protein sequence: CACRDSNTGELFF.

V gene TRBV6-5 combines with J gene TRBJ2-7; 8 bases align to TRBD1. The CDR3 has 15 residues. J lost 0 bases, V lost 7 bases, and 8 bases had no gene match. Germline CDR1 MNHEY, CDR2 SVGAGI. CDR3 loop: CASTLGTGSSYEQYF. The CDR3 DNA is TGTGCCAGCACCCTCGGGACAGGTTCCTCCTACGAGCAGTACTTC.

V gene TRBV29-1 combines with J gene TRBJ2-7; D is perhaps TRBD1 (6 bases). The CDR3 contains 13 residues. Trimming removed 6 bases at V and 7 bases at J, with 19 bases between. Germline V lookup: CDR1 SQVTM, CDR2 ANQGSEA. CDR3 nucleotides: TGCAGCGTCCGCTTATCAGGGGCCCCGGAGCAGTACTTC. Encoded protein: CSVRLSGAPEQYF.

The CDR3 region is CAWGPGQIYGYTF. CDR3 nucleotide sequence: TGTGCCTGGGGACCGGGACAGATATATGGCTACACCTTC. The gene calls are TRBV30 and TRBJ1-2; TRBD1 matches 7 bases. The CDR3 is 13 amino acids. V was pared by 5 bases and J by 5 bases, with 8 bases of the junction left unmatched. Germline-derived CDR1 and CDR2 are GTSNPN and SVGIG (reference sequence). The whole variable domain, remainder taken from reference TRBV30 and TRBJ1-2, is SQTIHQWPATLVQPVGSPLSLECTVEGTSNPNLYWYRQAAGRGLQLLFYSVGIGQISSEVPQNLSASRPQDRQFILSSKKLLLSDSGFYLCAWGPGQIYGYTFGSGTRLTVV.

The chain recombines TRBV18 with TRBJ1-1; a possible D gene is TRBD1 (5 bases). The CDR3 covers 14 residues. Germline-derived CDR1 and CDR2 are KGHSH and LQKENI. Trimming stripped 5 bases from V and 13 bases from J, with 23 bases between. CDR3 amino acids: CASSVNLGGIGDFF. As DNA, the CDR3 is TGTGCCAGCTCAGTCAACCTTGGGGGGATTGGAGATTTCTTT.

The chain couples TRBV4-2 to TRBJ1-2, with D possibly being TRBD1 (6 bases). Trimming cost V 2 bases and J 3 bases, with 10 bases left between them. The CDR3 spans 14 residues. Germline loops: CDR1 LGHNA, CDR2 YNFKEQ. The CDR3 nucleotides read TGTGCCAGCAGCCAAACGGGGGGCGACTATGGCTACACCTTC. Protein product: CASSQTGGDYGYTF.

CDR3 loop: CAWSVGGTGRDEQYF. The CDR3 coding sequence is TGTGCCTGGAGTGTCGGTGGGACAGGGCGCGACGAGCAGTACTTC. The rearrangement links TRBV30 to TRBJ2-7; TRBD1 matches 9 bases. Germline-derived CDR1 and CDR2 are GTSNPN and SVGIG (reference sequence). This CDR3 comprises 15 residues. Trimming at V came to 0 bases and at J to 5 bases, leaving 8 bases not matched to a gene.

The chain employs TRBV9 and TRBJ1-4; no definite D call. The CDR3 spans 17 residues. Germline values: CDR1 SGDLS, CDR2 YYNGEE. V dropped 2 bases and J dropped 0 bases, with 14 bases sitting between them. The CDR3 loop is CASSVDITVATNEKLFF. The CDR3 nucleotides are TGTGCCAGCAGCGTTGACATTACGGTGGCAACTAATGAAAAACTGTTTTTT.

The chain combines TRBV29-1 with TRBJ2-7, with TRBD1 identical over 7 bases. Looked up from germline, CDR1 is SQVTM and CDR2 is ANQGSEA. Trimming cost V 6 bases and J 0 bases; bases outside gene matches: 5. The CDR3 spans 13 residues. The CDR3: CSVTGTDSYEQYF. The CDR3 nucleotides are TGCAGCGTCACCGGGACAGACTCCTACGAGCAGTACTTC.

The V gene is TRBV18, the J gene TRBJ1-5; the D is unclear. V shed 2 bases and J shed 6 bases, with 11 bases lying between them. Germline CDR1 and CDR2: KGHSH and LQKENI. The CDR3 has 14 residues. The CDR3 DNA is TGTGCCAGCTCACCAATACCTTCCGGTCAGCCCCAGCATTTT. It specifies CASSPIPSGQPQHF.

The CDR3 loop is CASSQGQGTTGELFF. The CDR3, as DNA: TGCGCCAGCAGCCAAGGTCAGGGCACAACCGGGGAGCTGTTTTTT. This chain joins TRBV4-1 and TRBJ2-2; a possible D gene is TRBD1 (5 bases). Germline V gene lookup returns CDR1 MGHRA and CDR2 YSYEKL. The V gene lost 1 base and the J gene lost 5 bases, with 11 bases spanning the gap. The CDR3 is made up of 15 amino acids.

The J gene is TRBJ1-2, the V gene TRBV7-8; 7 nucleotides match TRBD1. The CDR3 is 14 residues long. CDR1 and CDR2 from the germline V gene are SGHVS and FQNEAQ. Trimming took 7 bases from V and 7 from J; bases not matched to a gene: 12. CDR3 sequence (DNA): TGTGCCAGCACCCCAGGGGGGCGGAGGAGTGGCTACACCTTC. This encodes CASTPGGRRSGYTF.

The gene calls are TRBV5-1 and TRBJ1-1, with D maybe TRBD1 (6 bases). The CDR3 has 15 amino acids. CDR1 SGHRS and CDR2 YFSETQ come from the germline V gene. V was pared by 6 bases and J by 7 bases, with 22 bases between. CDR3 coding DNA: TGCGCCAGCACCATTTCAGGGGCGGAAAAGTATGAAGCTTTCTTT. It specifies CASTISGAEKYEAFF.

This sequence joins TRBV5-5 and TRBJ1-5; 9 positions agree with TRBD1. Per the germline V gene, CDR1 is SGHKS and CDR2 is YYEKEE (reference sequence). Trimming at V came to 3 bases and at J to 4 bases, leaving 8 bases not matched to a gene. This CDR3 has 16 residues. The CDR3 DNA follows: TGTGCCAGCAGCTCATTGAGGGACAGGGAAAATCAGCCCCAGCATTTT. Its translation is CASSSLRDRENQPQHF.

V gene TRBV2 combines with J gene TRBJ2-1; TRBD2 matches at 9 bases. There are 14 residues in the CDR3. After removal of 6 bases from V and 7 bases from J, the junction contained 7 bases not matched to a gene. Germline V gene lookup returns CDR1 SNHLY and CDR2 FYNNEI. In nucleotides, the CDR3 is TGTGCCAGCAGGACGGCTAGCGGGAAGAATGAGCAGTTCTTC. This codes for CASRTASGKNEQFF.

The rearrangement links TRBV4-1 to TRBJ1-5; D call uncertain. V was trimmed by 3 bases and J by 2 bases, leaving 20 bases between them. The germline V gene has CDR1 MGHRA and CDR2 YSYEKL. This CDR3 comprises 18 residues. CDR3 nucleotide sequence: TGCGCCAGCAGCCAGAGAAGTGCGGGTTTTGAAGGCAATCAGCCCCAGCATTTT. Translated: CASSQRSAGFEGNQPQHF.

The chain joins TRBV5-1 to TRBJ1-1; D is perhaps TRBD1 (5 bases). V gave up 1 base and J gave up 0 bases, with 13 bases separating them. Looked up from germline, CDR1 is SGHRS and CDR2 is YFSETQ. The CDR3 runs 16 residues. DNA for the CDR3: TGCGCCAGCAGCTTGAAGAACAGCAGGGTGAACACTGAAGCTTTCTTT. Translation: CASSLKNSRVNTEAFF.

The chain is built from TRBV2 and TRBJ1-4; D not certain. Trimming pared 2 bases from V and 5 bases from J, leaving 9 bases between. The germline V gene encodes CDR1 SNHLY and CDR2 FYNNEI. There are 14 residues in the CDR3. The CDR3: CASSEQGANEKLFF. CDR3 nucleotide sequence: TGTGCCAGCAGTGAACAAGGAGCAAATGAAAAACTGTTTTTT.

The chain joins TRBV6-1 to TRBJ2-3; 7 nucleotides line up with TRBD1. Germline-derived CDR1 and CDR2 are MNHNS and SASEGT. The V and J ends lost 6 bases and 6 bases, in that order; junction bases with no gene match: 12. The CDR3 totals 15 residues. The chain's CDR3 is CASRRGGAGLDTQYF. Here the CDR3 DNA reads TGTGCCAGCAGAAGAGGGGGCGCAGGGTTGGATACGCAGTATTTT.

This chain joins TRBV7-2 and TRBJ1-1; D ambiguous. The CDR3 is 13 amino acids. Germline CDR1 reads SGHTA; CDR2 reads FQGNSA. The ends were cut back, 2 bases at V and 8 bases at J, with 12 bases in the middle. CDR3 amino acids: CASSLNQWAEAFF. The DNA for the CDR3 is TGTGCCAGCAGCTTAAACCAATGGGCCGAAGCTTTCTTT.